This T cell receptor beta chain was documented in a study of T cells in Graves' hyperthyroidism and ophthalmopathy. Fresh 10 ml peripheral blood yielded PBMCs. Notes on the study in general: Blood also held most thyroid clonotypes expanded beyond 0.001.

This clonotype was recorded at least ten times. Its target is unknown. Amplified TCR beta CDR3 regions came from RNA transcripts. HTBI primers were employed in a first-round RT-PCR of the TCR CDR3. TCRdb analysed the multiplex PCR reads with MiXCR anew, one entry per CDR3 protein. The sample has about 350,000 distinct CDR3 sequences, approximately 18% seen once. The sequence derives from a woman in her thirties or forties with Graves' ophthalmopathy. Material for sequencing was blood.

The CDR3 DNA is TGTGCCAGCATAGGTAGCGGGAGTCAAGACGAGCAGTACTTC. It encodes CASIGSGSQDEQYF. The V gene is TRBV12-3 or TRBV12-4, the J gene TRBJ2-7; TRBD2 matches at 9 bases. CDR3 length: 14 amino acids. V lost 7 bases, J lost 5 bases, and 9 bases stayed unmatched.